The 2 T cell receptor beta chains below come from one sample, sequenced in a study of cytomegalovirus exposure and HLA in healthy donors. 60 Vbeta and 13 Jbeta primers were used in PCR. The repertoire was sequenced with immunoSEQ multiplex PCR; TCRdb's copy has only in-frame clones and lacks some. Of approximately 300,000 clones detected, about 80% appear once; the ten largest clones hold roughly 0.31%. Sequenced material: PBMCs. These receptors were collected from a girl between 2 and 10 years old in good health and CMV-seronegative.

This chain connects TRBV6-1 to TRBJ2-3, with 7 bases fitting TRBD2. The length of the CDR3 is 14 residues. Germline V gene lookup returns CDR1 MNHNS and CDR2 SASEGT. Unmatched junction bases numbered 4, after V lost 4 bases and J lost 3 bases. The CDR3 spells CASSGTAGTDTQYF. The CDR3 nucleotides read TGTGCCAGCAGTGGAACAGCGGGGACAGATACGCAGTATTTT.

The chain couples TRBV28 to TRBJ1-1; maybe TRBD1 (5 bases). Trimming cost V 4 bases and J 4 bases, with 13 bases left between them. CDR1 and CDR2 (germline): MDHEN, SYDVKM. This CDR3 contains 14 residues. The CDR3 loop reads CASSYRGDGTEAFF. CDR3 sequence (DNA): TGTGCCAGCAGTTACCGGGGGGATGGCACTGAAGCTTTCTTT.